This passage covers 32 T cell receptor beta chains from one sample sequenced in a study of Ad26.COV2.S vaccination and SARS-CoV-2 variants. Libraries were prepared by immunoSEQ multiplex PCR; TCRdb keeps only in-frame clonotypes and omits some of them. The repertoire has 350,000 to 450,000 clones, about 80% of them found once; the top ten carry just under 7.5%. The treatment denotes: 15 to 20 received Ad26.COV2.S at low or high dose, single or two shots; 5 received placebo; per-sample allocation not given. Material that was analyzed had been drawn on day 63 after the first vaccine or placebo injection. Sequenced material: peripheral blood, taken in a trial of Ad26.COV2.S vaccine versus placebo. The origin of the receptors is a person between 18 and 59 years old who received the Ad26.COV2.S COVID-19 vaccine or a placebo.

This chain connects TRBV18 to TRBJ1-1, with D possibly TRBD1 on 6 matching bases. The CDR3 spans 15 residues. The V gene lost 2 bases and the J gene lost 3 bases, with 13 bases spanning the gap. Looked up from germline, CDR1 is KGHSH and CDR2 is LQKENI. CDR3: CASSPSRQVHTEAFF. As DNA, the CDR3 is TGTGCCAGCTCACCATCACGACAGGTACACACTGAAGCTTTCTTT.

The chain has TRBV19 and TRBJ1-1, with TRBD1 as a possible D gene (5 bases). The CDR3 is 15 amino acids. The V gene's germline CDR1 is LNHDA and CDR2 SQIVND (reference sequence). V was shortened by 4 bases and J by 4 bases, with 16 bases between the two germline ends. CDR3: CASSSLPGGTTEAFF. The CDR3 region has the DNA TGTGCCAGTAGTAGCCTCCCGGGGGGGACCACTGAAGCTTTCTTT.

A single count supports this clone. The gene calls are TRBV7-6 and TRBJ2-7; no definite D call. The length of the CDR3 is 14 residues. V dropped 0 bases and J dropped 7 bases, with 13 bases sitting between them. Germline-derived CDR1 and CDR2 are SGHVS and FNYEAQ. CDR3 protein: CASSLAVTPGEQYF. DNA of the CDR3: TGTGCCAGCAGCTTAGCGGTGACTCCCGGGGAGCAGTACTTC.

A few counts support this clone. The chain carries TRBV5-1 and TRBJ1-1; D gene unclear. The V gene's germline CDR1 is SGHRS and CDR2 YFSETQ. The CDR3 loop spans 15 amino acids. Trimming left V 4 bases short and J 0 bases short, with 13 bases between. The CDR3 DNA follows: TGCGCCAGCAGCCGTCCCAGTTACATGAACACTGAAGCTTTCTTT. It translates to CASSRPSYMNTEAFF.

The J gene is TRBJ2-7, the V gene TRBV24-1; the D gene is possibly TRBD1 (5 bases). This CDR3 contains 15 residues. The germline V gene encodes CDR1 KGHDR and CDR2 SFDVKD. V gave up 3 bases and J gave up 5 bases, with 16 bases separating them. CDR3: CATSDTGAGGHEQYF. The CDR3 DNA reads TGTGCCACCAGTGATACTGGGGCAGGTGGACACGAGCAGTACTTC.

V usage is TRBV6-2 or TRBV6-3 and J usage is TRBJ2-1; no clear D gene. Germline-derived CDR1 and CDR2 are MNHEY and SVGEGT. The V end lost 2 bases, the J end lost 0 bases, and 14 bases lay between the germline ends. The CDR3 has 17 amino acids. The CDR3: CASSYPIHKSSYNEQFF. CDR3 bases: TGTGCCAGCAGTTACCCTATCCATAAGAGCTCCTACAATGAGCAGTTCTTC.

V usage is TRBV29-1 and J usage is TRBJ2-3; D is possibly TRBD1 or TRBD2 (5 bases each). The CDR3 is 15 amino acids. The germline V gene has CDR1 SQVTM and CDR2 ANQGSEA. The CDR3 region is CIIHGDPYSADTQYF. The CDR3 DNA sequence: TGCATCATACACGGGGACCCCTATTCGGCCGATACGCAGTATTTT.

The chain employs TRBV30 and TRBJ2-1; D possibly corresponds to TRBD1 (5 bases). Trimming shortened V by 5 bases and J by 14 bases, and 25 bases separated the two germline ends. This CDR3 spans 14 amino acids. Germline values: CDR1 GTSNPN, CDR2 SVGIG (reference sequence). CDR3 sequence: CAWEWGNTQGVEFF. Written as DNA, the CDR3 is TGTGCCTGGGAGTGGGGTAATACCCAAGGGGTTGAGTTCTTC.

The V call is TRBV14, the J call TRBJ2-7, with no clear D. The length of the CDR3 is 14 residues. CDR1 is SGHDN, CDR2 FVKESK, per germline. V was shortened by 4 bases and J by 2 bases, with 12 bases between the two germline ends. In DNA form, the CDR3 reads TGTGCCAGCAGCCTCACCGGTTTGGCCTACGAGCAGTACTTC. Amino acids: CASSLTGLAYEQYF.

Points on this clone: Other DNA sequences in this sample translate to the same CDR3. The rearrangement joins TRBV30 to TRBJ2-7, with unresolved D. The V gene's germline CDR1 is GTSNPN and CDR2 SVGIG (reference sequence). The CDR3 consists of 13 residues. V was pared by 0 bases and J by 2 bases, with 8 bases between. DNA of the CDR3: TGTGCCTGGAGTGTAGGGCAAGCCTACGAGCAGTACTTC. Its translation: CAWSVGQAYEQYF.

This chain joins TRBV30 and TRBJ2-7; no clear D gene. Germline V lookup: CDR1 GTSNPN, CDR2 SVGIG (reference sequence). The CDR3 length is 12 residues. Trimming stripped 0 bases from V and 1 base from J, with 4 bases between. CDR3 nucleotide sequence: TGTGCCTGGAGTGTACTATCCTACGAGCAGTACTTC. Translating it yields CAWSVLSYEQYF.

CDR3 protein: CAISEQPNSPLHF. CDR3 sequence (DNA): TGTGCCATCAGTGAGCAACCCAATTCACCCCTCCACTTT. The chain employs TRBV10-3 and TRBJ1-6; D unclear. This CDR3 contains 13 residues. Deletions cut 2 bases from V and 7 bases from J, with 6 bases between. Germline CDR1 reads ENHRY; CDR2 reads SYGVKD.

This rearrangement joins TRBV3-1 (or the pseudogene TRBV3-2) to TRBJ2-1; 10 bases fit TRBD2. V was clipped by 0 bases and J by 2 bases; unmatched bases: 19. Germline V gene data show CDR1 as LGHDT and CDR2 as YNNKEL (reference sequence). This CDR3 has 22 residues. The CDR3 sequence: CASSQDTKSLAGYHRAYNEQFF. CDR3 nucleotides: TGTGCCAGCAGCCAAGATACGAAATCACTAGCGGGGTACCATAGGGCCTACAATGAGCAGTTCTTC.

The chain carries TRBV11-1 and TRBJ2-3; no reliable D call. CDR1 and CDR2 (germline): SGHAT, FQDESV (reference sequence). The V and J ends lost 2 bases and 1 base respectively, with 10 bases between them. This CDR3 has 15 amino acids. The CDR3, as DNA: TGTGCCAGCAGCTTACGTGGTTCGGGCACAGATACGCAGTATTTT. Translation: CASSLRGSGTDTQYF.

The genes are TRBV5-1 and TRBJ2-7; TRBD1 might be the D (6 bases). This CDR3 comprises 16 residues. Trimming pared 1 base from V and 0 bases from J, leaving 14 bases between. CDR1 SGHRS and CDR2 YFSETQ come from the germline V gene. The CDR3 loop is CASSLLRQGSSYEQYF. The DNA of the CDR3 is TGCGCCAGCAGCTTGTTAAGGCAGGGGAGCTCCTACGAGCAGTACTTC. The full variable domain, in which reference TRBV5-1 and TRBJ2-7 provide the parts outside the CDR3, is KAGVTQTPRYLIKTRGQQVTLSCSPISGHRSVSWYQQTPGQGLQFLFEYFSETQRNKGNFPGRFSGRQFSNSRSEMNVSTLELGDSALYLCASSLLRQGSSYEQYFGPGTRLTVT.

V is TRBV9 and J is TRBJ1-1; no reliable D call. Deletions cut 3 bases from V and 2 bases from J, with 8 bases between. In germline, CDR1 is SGDLS, CDR2 YYNGEE. The CDR3 is made up of 13 amino acids. CDR3 coding DNA: TGTGCCAGCAGCGCGCAGACTAACACTGAAGCTTTCTTT. Translated: CASSAQTNTEAFF. The full variable domain, completed using reference TRBV9 and TRBJ1-1, is DSGVTQTPKHLITATGQRVTLRCSPRSGDLSVYWYQQSLDQGLQFLIQYYNGEERAKGNILERFSAQQFPDLHSELNLSSLELGDSALYFCASSAQTNTEAFFGQGTRLTVV.

This chain joins TRBV29-1 and TRBJ2-3; 10 bases fit TRBD2. Losses at the gene ends were 5 bases for V and 3 bases for J; bases not matched to a gene: 11. Germline V gene lookup returns CDR1 SQVTM and CDR2 ANQGSEA. The CDR3 sequence is 16 residues long. The CDR3 sequence is CSVSSVASGRTDTQYF. The CDR3, as DNA: TGCAGCGTTTCTTCTGTGGCTAGCGGGAGAACAGATACGCAGTATTTT.

This clone was counted a single time. The chain carries TRBV4-3 and TRBJ2-7; tentative D call: TRBD1 (5 bases). Per the germline V gene, CDR1 is LGHNA and CDR2 is YSLEER. The CDR3 is 16 amino acids. The V gene lost 11 bases and the J gene lost 0 bases, with 23 bases spanning the gap. The chain's CDR3 is CAGLGQPSKSSYEQYF. The CDR3 region has the DNA TGCGCCGGGTTGGGGCAGCCAAGCAAAAGCTCCTACGAGCAGTACTTC.

The CDR3 protein is CAISESGGGQPQHF. DNA for the CDR3: TGTGCCATCAGTGAGTCGGGGGGGGGTCAGCCCCAGCATTTT. The chain has TRBV10-3 and TRBJ1-5; a possible D gene is TRBD1 (5 bases). V lost 0 bases and J lost 6, with 9 bases in between. Germline CDR1 and CDR2: ENHRY and SYGVKD. The CDR3 has 14 residues.

This clone was picked up a small number of times. The chain joins TRBV5-4 to TRBJ2-7, with D tentatively TRBD2 (5 bases). CDR1 and CDR2 (germline): SGHNT, YYREEE (reference sequence). This CDR3 region has 15 residues. Trimming shortened V by 4 bases and J by 5 bases, and 19 bases separated the two germline ends. In DNA, the CDR3 is TGTGCCAGCAGCGCAATATCTCGAGCGGTCCACGAGCAGTACTTC. It encodes CASSAISRAVHEQYF.

This clone occurred a few times. V usage is TRBV27 and J usage is TRBJ2-7, with D perhaps TRBD2 (7 bases). The CDR3 is made up of 15 amino acids. The germline V gene encodes CDR1 MNHEY and CDR2 SMNVEV (reference sequence). Trimming shortened V by 3 bases and J by 0 bases, and 12 bases separated the two germline ends. The CDR3 spells CASSLRGGSSYEQYF. The CDR3 DNA reads TGTGCCAGCAGTTTGAGGGGGGGAAGCTCCTACGAGCAGTACTTC.

DNA of the CDR3: TGCGCCAGCAGCCAAGATCTTGGACTCTACGAGCAGTACTTC. Protein sequence: CASSQDLGLYEQYF. This chain uses TRBV4-1 with TRBJ2-7, with D perhaps TRBD2 (5 bases). The germline V and J ends were trimmed by 0 bases and 3 bases, with 9 bases remaining between them. Per germline, CDR1 MGHRA and CDR2 YSYEKL. This CDR3 contains 14 residues.

The chain combines TRBV4-3 with TRBJ2-5; TRBD2 matches 8 bases. The length of the CDR3 is 15 residues. CDR1 and CDR2 from the germline V gene are LGHNA and YSLEER. After removal of 6 bases from V and 4 bases from J, the junction contained 10 bases not matched to a gene. The CDR3 DNA sequence: TGCGCCAGCAGTCGATCGGGGACTAGGGGAGAGACCCAGTACTTC. It codes for CASSRSGTRGETQYF.

This chain connects TRBV2 to TRBJ2-7; TRBD1 matches at 7 bases. In germline, CDR1 is SNHLY, CDR2 FYNNEI. The CDR3 covers 14 residues. The V gene end was trimmed by 3 bases and the J gene end by 3 bases; junction bases not matched to a gene: 5. CDR3 residues: CASSDEGGGYEQYF. The CDR3 nucleotides are TGTGCCAGCAGTGATGAAGGGGGCGGCTACGAGCAGTACTTC.

The V gene is TRBV28, the J gene TRBJ1-3, with TRBD1 identical over 7 bases. The CDR3 runs to 13 residues. Germline trimming cut 7 bases from V and 2 bases from J; bases unmatched to any gene: 2. Germline CDR1 and CDR2: MDHEN and SYDVKM. The CDR3 spells CASTGTAGNTIYF. Here the CDR3 DNA reads TGTGCCAGCACGGGGACAGCTGGAAACACCATATATTTT.

The chain is built from TRBV5-1 and TRBJ2-5; TRBD2 aligns across 8 bases. The CDR3 has 19 residues. The V and J ends lost 3 bases and 5 bases, in that order; junction bases with no gene match: 21. CDR1 and CDR2 from the germline V gene are SGHRS and YFSETQ. The CDR3 coding sequence is TGCGCCAGCAGCTCAGGACTGAGCGGGGGCCCGCTAAACCCCGAGACCCAGTACTTC. It codes for CASSSGLSGGPLNPETQYF.

The gene calls are TRBV7-9 and TRBJ2-5; TRBD2 aligns across 8 bases. CDR1 and CDR2 from the germline V gene are SEHNR and FQNEAQ (reference sequence). CDR3 length: 14 amino acids. The V gene end was trimmed by 1 base and the J gene end by 5 bases; junction bases not matched to a gene: 3. The chain's CDR3 is CASSLVAGGETQYF. As DNA, the CDR3 is TGTGCCAGCAGCTTAGTCGCGGGGGGCGAGACCCAGTACTTC.

In its sample, this clone was seen once. The chain recombines TRBV30 with TRBJ1-4, with 8 bases lining up with TRBD1. CDR1 is GTSNPN and CDR2 is SVGIG in the germline V gene (reference sequence). This CDR3 has 15 residues. V lost 6 bases to trimming and J lost 6 bases; unmatched junction nucleotides: 12. The CDR3 bases are TGTGCCTGCTTACTGGGGACAGGAGGGGATGAAAAACTGTTTTTT. Translation gives CACLLGTGGDEKLFF.

CDR3 protein: CASSVSFSQGAGTEAFF. The DNA for the CDR3 is TGTGCCAGCAGCGTAAGCTTCTCACAGGGGGCCGGCACTGAAGCTTTCTTT. The rearrangement uses TRBV7-8 and TRBJ1-1; 9 nucleotides match TRBD1. From germline, CDR1 is SGHVS and CDR2 FQNEAQ. CDR3 length: 17 residues. After removal of 5 bases from V and 4 bases from J, the junction contained 14 bases not matched to a gene.

V and J are TRBV15 and TRBJ1-1; 8 nucleotides align to TRBD1. J was trimmed by 3 bases and V by 0 bases; bases with no gene match: 6. The CDR3 has 16 amino acids. The germline gives CDR1 LNHNV, CDR2 YYDKDF (reference sequence). The CDR3 loop reads CATSREDRVRDTEAFF. The CDR3 DNA reads as TGTGCCACCAGCAGAGAGGACAGGGTGAGGGACACTGAAGCTTTCTTT.

The rearrangement links TRBV27 to TRBJ1-2; D ambiguous. The V gene lost 6 bases and the J gene lost 3 bases, with 11 bases spanning the gap. The CDR3 sequence is 13 residues long. CDR1 is MNHEY and CDR2 is SMNVEV in the germline V gene (reference sequence). The CDR3 protein is CASSVDGDYGYTF. CDR3 coding DNA: TGTGCCAGCAGCGTGGACGGGGACTATGGCTACACCTTC.

The genes are TRBV5-1 and TRBJ1-3; no reliable D call. There are 15 residues in the CDR3. From germline, CDR1 is SGHRS and CDR2 YFSETQ. V was clipped by 1 base and J by 0 bases, with 8 bases between them. The CDR3 region is CASSLSSNSGNTIYF. The CDR3 DNA is TGCGCCAGCAGCTTGAGCAGTAACTCTGGAAACACCATATATTTT. Full variable domain (remainder filled in from reference TRBV5-1 and TRBJ1-3): KAGVTQTPRYLIKTRGQQVTLSCSPISGHRSVSWYQQTPGQGLQFLFEYFSETQRNKGNFPGRFSGRQFSNSRSEMNVSTLELGDSALYLCASSLSSNSGNTIYFGEGSWLTVV.